This T cell receptor (beta chain) was identified in a study of OX40 agonist ivuxolimab in advanced cancers. Turning to the study itself: Patients received the agonistic anti-OX40 (CD134) antibody ivuxolimab. Patients receiving dose escalation had hepatocellular carcinoma, melanoma, renal cell or head and neck cancer. Three patients responded partially, comprising one with hepatocellular carcinoma and two with cutaneous melanoma.

CDR3 length equals 14 residues. V lost 4 bases, J lost 6 bases, and 13 bases lay in between. Germline V gives CDR1 SNHLY, CDR2 FYNNEI. Exclusion applied to patients with autoimmune disease history or systemic immunosuppression. Clones were read by immunoSEQ multiplex PCR, and TCRdb kept only the in-frame ones, dropping some. This table has 60,000 to 85,000 clones, approximately 80% appearing once. This chain uses TRBV2 with TRBJ1-5, with D perhaps matching TRBD1 (5 bases). Here the sequenced sample was CD4+ or CD8+ T cells sorted from blood, taken in a trial of the OX40 agonist ivuxolimab. The receptor was derived from an adult with an advanced solid tumor such as melanoma, head and neck, liver or kidney cancer. Here the CDR3 reads CASSGGGRGQPQHF. The DNA for the CDR3 is TGTGCCAGCAGTGGGGGAGGAAGGGGTCAGCCCCAGCATTTT.